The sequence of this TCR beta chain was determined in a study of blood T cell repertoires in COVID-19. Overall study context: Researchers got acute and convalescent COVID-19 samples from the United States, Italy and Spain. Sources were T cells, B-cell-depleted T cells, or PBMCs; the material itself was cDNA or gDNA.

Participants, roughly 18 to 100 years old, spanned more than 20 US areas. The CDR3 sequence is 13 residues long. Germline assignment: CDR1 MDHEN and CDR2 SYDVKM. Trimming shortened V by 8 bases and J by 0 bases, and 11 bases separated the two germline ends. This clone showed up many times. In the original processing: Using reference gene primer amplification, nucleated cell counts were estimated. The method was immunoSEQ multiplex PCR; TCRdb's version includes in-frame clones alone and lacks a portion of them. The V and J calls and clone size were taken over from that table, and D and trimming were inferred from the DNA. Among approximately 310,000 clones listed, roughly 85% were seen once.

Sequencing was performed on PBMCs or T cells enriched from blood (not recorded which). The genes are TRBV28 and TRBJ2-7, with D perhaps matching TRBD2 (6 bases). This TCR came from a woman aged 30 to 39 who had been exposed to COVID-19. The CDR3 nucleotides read TGTGCCAGCCGGGACTCAAGCTCCTACGAGCAGTACTTC. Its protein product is CASRDSSSYEQYF.